What follows describes a single TCR beta chain. Its recognized antigen is unknown. The CDR3 end is not reached by the read, which stops 3 residues before it; the germline J gene fills it in. Every participant had a single incident cervical HPV16 infection, and prevalent HPV16 infections were excluded. Cervical HPV DNA was detected by MY09/MY11 PCR, and genotyping was performed by dot-blot hybridization. Fifteen mL of heparinized blood was centrifuged, after which the buffy coat was aliquoted, frozen at -30 degrees C, and then stored at -80 degrees C. QIAGEN kits were used to extract genomic DNA from the buffy coat specimens. This entry is derived from a study of T cells in women clearing cervical HPV infection (dated by TCRdb to 2016 to 2018). In the study overall: The cases were about two dozen women with histologically confirmed HPV16-related CIN3 or worse, and 2 of those women had invasive cancers. Nested within Costa Rica's Guanacaste HPV Natural History Study, an exploratory proof-of-principle case-control study compared TCR repertoires across cervical HPV16 outcomes. Cases and controls were matched on year of sample collection and on age within five years. As quality controls, five blinded duplicates were added to each group, bringing the total to 60 or so samples made up of some 50 participants and about ten replicates. Since only a few of the women had HLA typing available, the possibility that HLA type was acting as a confounder could not be ruled out. Blood from cases was collected at the visit where the lesion was first found, while blood from controls was collected once the infection could no longer be detected. Cases had a median age of roughly 35 years compared with more than 37 for controls, and baseline characteristics showed no significant differences between the groups. Controls were approximately 25 women whose single incident HPV16 infection cleared within 12 months without precancer or cancer developing. The parent cohort enrolled 10,000 to 11,000 women aged 18 or older in Guanacaste, Costa Rica, in about 1992 to 1994 and followed the women for around seven years. Among cases, blood sampling occurred a median of 149 days after lesion detection, with an interquartile range of roughly 85 to 210 days.

The CDR3 sequence holds 14 residues, the cysteine and phenylalanine included. Sequencing covers 33 bases of the CDR3, shown here with the frame starting at base 1. CDR1 and CDR2 were assigned from the germline V gene (reference sequence) as SGHNT and YYREEE. Between the V and J ends, shortened by 2 bases and 2 bases respectively, the junction contains 9 bases. Results and caveats for the whole study, not just this receptor: By combining richness with V gene abundances, random forest classifiers separated cases from controls with an estimated AUC of roughly 0.8. CIN3+ cases had significantly higher TCR repertoire richness than controls across sequencing depths, but evenness did not differ between the groups. T-cell numbers per sample were unknown, so richness differences could reflect varying T-cell content rather than repertoire biology. TRBV6-7 relative abundance was lower in cases than in controls (roughly 0.12% versus 0.17%; Bonferroni P = 0.0008). Because of the cross-sectional design, the study could not determine whether the associations came before infection or resulted from infection, and neither effector/memory subsets nor HPV-specific T cells were isolated.

TCR beta CDR3 regions were amplified by multiplex PCR from an average of about 1.1 ug genomic DNA per sample using the immunoSEQ assay. The assay corrected primer bias using a complete synthetic TCR repertoire to establish an amplification baseline. The amplicons were sequenced on the Illumina platform. Per the authors' processing: Sequences were error-corrected by clustering with frequency ratios and a modified nearest-neighbor algorithm and were then analyzed in the immunoSEQ Analyzer with IMGT gene definitions. At each rarefaction depth, TCR richness and evenness were averaged across 20 rarefaction repeats, and any sample with fewer sequences than the depth was left out. Wilcoxon rank sum tests with FDR correction were used to compare relative abundances of V, D and J genes between the groups. Blinded duplicates gave an intraclass correlation of roughly 96% for TCR richness and an average of roughly 82% across about 65 gene segments. Held by TCRdb, this immuneACCESS table contains in-frame sequences only and omits some clones. Under half of the omission traces to an unresolved V gene where checked; the cause of the rest is unknown. Clone size and the V and J calls come from that table; the DNA yielded D and trimming. The sample's table lists a count of about 30,000 clones. The ten largest account for around 3.1% of the sample.

Sequenced: blood buffy coat. The rearranged segments are TRBV5-4 and TRBJ2-3; a tentative D match to TRBD1 spans 6 bases. The TCR sequence derives from a woman between 18 and 69 years old with a cervical HPV16 infection that either progressed to CIN3+ or cleared (not recorded which). The CDR3 protein is CASSFRTATDTQYF. The sequenced CDR3 bases are TGTGCCAGCAGCTTCCGGACAGCCACAGATACG.